This T cell receptor beta chain appears in the sequencing data of a study of technical replicates of blood from several donors (dated by TCRdb to about 2017). Receptor amplification or capture employed the immunoSEQ multiplex PCR assay. In TCRdb, the immuneACCESS table is reduced to in-frame sequences with V and J assigned. These tables do not hold every clone; where another copy was compared, an unresolved V gene accounts for under half, and the others remain unexplained. The sample records 17,000 or so clones, around nine tenths of which are singletons. The ten largest account for about 11% of the sample. Remarks on this clone: The target of this receptor is not known. No base quality information exists; no much larger clone differs at one position.

V ends up 8 bases short and J 5 bases short, with an unmatched junction base count of 9. The CDR3 numbers 14 residues from cysteine through phenylalanine. The entry retains the CDR3 DNA only, 42 bases that are in frame from base 1. CDR1 and CDR2 are read off the germline V gene (reference sequence) as WNHNN and SYGVQD. Sample: PBMCs. The clonotype comes from a human donor in good health. The chain links TRBV10-1 with TRBJ2-7; a stretch of 10 junction bases matches TRBD1. The nucleotide sequence reads TGCGCCAGCTCCACCGGGACAGGGGCTAACGAGCAGTACTTC. Translated, this gives CASSTGTGANEQYF.